These 19 T cell receptor beta chains originate from one sample sequenced in a study of shared clonotypes between healthy human individuals. Sequencing used immunoSEQ multiplex PCR; TCRdb keeps in-frame clones, though not all of them. The sample yields approximately 840,000 clones, roughly 96% seen once. CD45RO-negative CD8 cells positively selected for CCR7 made up the naive population, which excluded terminally differentiated effector memory CD45RA+ cells. The sample taken for sequencing was naive CD8+ T cells sorted from blood. The receptor source for this set is a man aged 25-40 years in good health.

In DNA form, the CDR3 reads TGCGCCAGCAGCAGCAGGGATGGGGATGAGCAGTTCTTC. Its translation: CASSSRDGDEQFF. The rearrangement joins TRBV5-1 to TRBJ2-1, with D possibly matching TRBD1 (5 bases). V lost 4 bases and J lost 8, with 13 bases in between. This CDR3 is built from 13 residues. CDR1 and CDR2 from the germline V gene are SGHRS and YFSETQ.

The rearrangement uses TRBV7-8 and TRBJ2-1; TRBD1 matches at 7 bases. The CDR3 has 18 amino acids. V gave up 3 bases and J gave up 5 bases; unmatched junction bases: 16. The germline V gene has CDR1 SGHVS and CDR2 FQNEAQ. The CDR3 DNA is TGTGCCAGCAGCTTGGGGACCATCGGACAGGCCTTTGACAATGAGCAGTTCTTC. This codes for CASSLGTIGQAFDNEQFF.

The count of this clone is one. The chain combines TRBV14 with TRBJ2-1; 8 bases match TRBD1. This CDR3 contains 14 residues. V shed 4 bases and J 8 bases; nucleotides not matched to a gene: 7. Germline V lookup: CDR1 SGHDN, CDR2 FVKESK. The CDR3 DNA is TGTGCCAGCAGCCTACAAGACAGGGGCCATGAGCAGTTCTTC. It encodes CASSLQDRGHEQFF.

The rearrangement links TRBV7-9 to TRBJ2-2, with TRBD1 as a possible D gene (6 bases). CDR1 is SEHNR, CDR2 FQNEAQ, per germline (reference sequence). The length of the CDR3 is 16 residues. Between the trimmed V and J ends, which lost 5 bases and 0 bases, there was a span of 13 bases. The CDR3, as DNA: TGTGCCAGCAGCGGCTGGACAGTCGCGAACACCGGGGAGCTGTTTTTT. It specifies CASSGWTVANTGELFF.

The rearrangement joins TRBV6-5 to TRBJ2-1; D uncertain. CDR3 length: 13 residues. Germline CDR1 and CDR2: MNHEY and SVGAGI. Trimming cost V 0 bases and J 9 bases, with 9 bases left between them. The CDR3 region has the DNA TGTGCCAGCAGTTACTCTTCGGCTACTGAGCAGTTCTTC. This translates into CASSYSSATEQFF.

This chain uses TRBV2 with TRBJ1-5; TRBD1 matches at 8 bases. This CDR3 contains 15 residues. Germline V gives CDR1 SNHLY, CDR2 FYNNEI. With 5 bases clipped from V and 0 bases from J, the junction kept 3 bases outside the gene matches. The DNA of the CDR3 is TGTGCCAGCAGTCGGACAGGGTTTAGCAATCAGCCCCAGCATTTT. Translation gives CASSRTGFSNQPQHF.

The chain uses TRBV29-1 and TRBJ2-2; 11 bases map to TRBD1. The CDR3 loop spans 15 amino acids. From germline, CDR1 is SQVTM and CDR2 ANQGSEA. Trimming cost V 1 base and J 7 bases; bases outside gene matches: 5. This CDR3 reads CSVEVGDRGIGELFF. CDR3 coding DNA: TGCAGCGTTGAAGTGGGGGACAGGGGGATCGGGGAGCTGTTTTTT.

This clone has just one count. The rearrangement uses TRBV6-1 and TRBJ2-1; 8 bases line up with TRBD1. V lost 6 bases and J lost 0; bases outside the gene matches: 7. Germline assignment: CDR1 MNHNS and CDR2 SASEGT. The CDR3 contains 16 residues. The CDR3 region is CASRETGTGSYNEQFF. As DNA, the CDR3 is TGTGCCAGCAGAGAAACCGGGACAGGCTCCTACAATGAGCAGTTCTTC.

This clone was observed once. The V and J genes are TRBV5-6 and TRBJ2-2; D remains unclear. V was shortened by 4 bases and J by 6 bases, with 7 bases between the two germline ends. In germline, CDR1 is SGHDT, CDR2 YYEEEE. The CDR3 has 12 residues. The DNA for the CDR3 is TGTGCCAGCAGCCACCCCTCCGGGGAGCTGTTTTTT. It encodes CASSHPSGELFF.

This chain uses TRBV15 with TRBJ2-3; possibly TRBD1 or TRBD2 for D (6 bases each). This CDR3 is built from 18 residues. The germline gives CDR1 LNHNV, CDR2 YYDKDF (reference sequence). V was clipped by 3 bases and J by 6 bases, with 25 bases between them. As DNA, the CDR3 is TGTGCCACCAGCAGGACACCCCCAAGGGGGGACCTAAGGGATACGCAGTATTTT. Its translation: CATSRTPPRGDLRDTQYF. Full variable domain (missing parts from reference TRBV15 and TRBJ2-3): DAMVIQNPRYQVTQFGKPVTLSCSQTLNHNVMYWYQQKSSQAPKLLFHYYDKDFNNEADTPDNFQSRRPNTSFCFLDIRSPGLGDTAMYLCATSRTPPRGDLRDTQYFGPGTRLTVL.

The chain has TRBV6-1 and TRBJ1-1; possible D gene TRBD1, 6 bases. With 7 bases removed from V and 11 bases from J, the gap between germline ends came to 17 bases. The germline V gene encodes CDR1 MNHNS and CDR2 SASEGT. The CDR3 is 12 residues long. CDR3 in amino acids: CASTHGGRVAFF. DNA of the CDR3: TGTGCCAGCACACATGGGGGGCGCGTGGCTTTCTTT.

This clone has only one observation. The gene calls are TRBV30 and TRBJ2-7; 9 bases are shared with TRBD2. The CDR3 runs 15 residues. V dropped 2 bases and J dropped 2; count of bases not matched to a gene: 7. Germline lookup yields CDR1 GTSNPN and CDR2 SVGIG (reference sequence). Here the CDR3 reads CAWSTGLARPYEQYF. The CDR3, as DNA: TGTGCCTGGAGTACAGGACTAGCGAGACCCTACGAGCAGTACTTC. The variable domain in full, completed from reference TRBV30 and TRBJ2-7, reads SQTIHQWPATLVQPVGSPLSLECTVEGTSNPNLYWYRQAAGRGLQLLFYSVGIGQISSEVPQNLSASRPQDRQFILSSKKLLLSDSGFYLCAWSTGLARPYEQYFGPGTRLTVT.

This clone has only one observation. The V gene is TRBV4-1, the J gene TRBJ1-1; D is undetermined. The CDR3 totals 11 residues. Germline V CDR1 and CDR2: MGHRA, YSYEKL. Trimming left V 6 bases short and J 8 bases short, with 10 bases between. This CDR3 is CASRAGGEAFF. In DNA form, the CDR3 reads TGCGCCAGCAGGGCTGGAGGAGAAGCTTTCTTT.

V is TRBV7-6 and J is TRBJ2-7; 12 bases match TRBD2. The V gene's germline CDR1 is SGHVS and CDR2 FNYEAQ. The V gene end was trimmed by 5 bases and the J gene end by 3 bases; junction bases not matched to a gene: 11. The CDR3 extends over 17 amino acids. CDR3 region: CASSPSNGLAGIYEQYF. CDR3 sequence (DNA): TGTGCCAGCAGCCCCTCTAATGGACTAGCGGGAATCTACGAGCAGTACTTC.

V gene TRBV6-4 combines with J gene TRBJ2-1; 14 bases map to TRBD2. V trimming: 5 bases; J trimming: 6 bases; junction bases outside the gene matches: 15. The CDR3 spans 19 residues. Germline CDR1 is MRHNA and CDR2 is SNTAGT. CDR3 nucleotides: TGTGCCAGCAGTAGTGAGGACAGGGGACTAGCGGGAGCCACCAATGAGCAGTTCTTC. Amino acid sequence: CASSSEDRGLAGATNEQFF.

The genes are TRBV30 and TRBJ1-2; no reliable D call. Germline V gives CDR1 GTSNPN, CDR2 SVGIG (reference sequence). The CDR3 runs to 12 residues. With 1 base removed from V and 4 bases from J, the gap between germline ends came to 7 bases. CDR3 coding DNA: TGTGCCTGGAGTGAAAGCATCTATGGCTACACCTTC. Translated, it gives CAWSESIYGYTF. Supplemented by reference TRBV30 and TRBJ1-2, the full variable domain reads SQTIHQWPATLVQPVGSPLSLECTVEGTSNPNLYWYRQAAGRGLQLLFYSVGIGQISSEVPQNLSASRPQDRQFILSSKKLLLSDSGFYLCAWSESIYGYTFGSGTRLTVV.

CDR3 DNA: TGTGCCAGCAGCACGAGGGAGGAAATTGAGCAGTTCTTC. Protein sequence: CASSTREEIEQFF. The V and J genes are TRBV13 and TRBJ2-1, with D possibly matching TRBD2 (6 bases). Germline V gives CDR1 PRHDT, CDR2 FYEKMQ (reference sequence). The CDR3 totals 13 residues. V lost 5 bases and J 9 bases, leaving 14 bases between the germline ends.

The V call is TRBV7-9, the J call TRBJ1-3, with D unclear. The CDR3 spans 16 residues. With 1 base removed from V and 2 bases from J, the gap between germline ends came to 12 bases. CDR1 SEHNR and CDR2 FQNEAQ come from the germline V gene (reference sequence). The CDR3 bases are TGTGCCAGCAGCTTAGTGGCGAAGAGCCCTGGAAACACCATATATTTT. Residues: CASSLVAKSPGNTIYF.

The chain links TRBV30 to TRBJ2-7; D is perhaps TRBD1 (6 bases). V lost 3 bases to trimming and J lost 0 bases, with 21 bases between them. This CDR3 spans 17 amino acids. CDR1 and CDR2 from the germline V gene are GTSNPN and SVGIG (reference sequence). The DNA of the CDR3 is TGTGCCTGGAGAGAAAAAGGGGGAGCCAGATACTCCTACGAGCAGTACTTC. Translated, it gives CAWREKGGARYSYEQYF.